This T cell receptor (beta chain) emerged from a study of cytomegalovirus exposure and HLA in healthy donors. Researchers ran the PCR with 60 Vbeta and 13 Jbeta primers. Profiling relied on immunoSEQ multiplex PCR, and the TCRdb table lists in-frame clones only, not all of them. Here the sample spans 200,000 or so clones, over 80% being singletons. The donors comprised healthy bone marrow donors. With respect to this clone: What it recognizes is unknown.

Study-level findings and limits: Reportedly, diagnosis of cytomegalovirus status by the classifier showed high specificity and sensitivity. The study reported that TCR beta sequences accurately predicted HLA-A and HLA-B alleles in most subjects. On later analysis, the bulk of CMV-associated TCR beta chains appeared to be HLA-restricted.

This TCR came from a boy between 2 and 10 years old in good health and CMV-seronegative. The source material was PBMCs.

The CDR3 sequence is CASLGRDRSGNTIYF. DNA of the CDR3: TGCGCCAGCCTGGGGAGGGATCGCTCTGGAAACACCATATATTTT. This chain connects TRBV4-1 to TRBJ1-3; no reliable D call. The CDR3 consists of 15 residues. Trimming stripped 8 bases from V and 0 bases from J, with 14 bases between. The V gene's germline CDR1 is MGHRA and CDR2 YSYEKL.